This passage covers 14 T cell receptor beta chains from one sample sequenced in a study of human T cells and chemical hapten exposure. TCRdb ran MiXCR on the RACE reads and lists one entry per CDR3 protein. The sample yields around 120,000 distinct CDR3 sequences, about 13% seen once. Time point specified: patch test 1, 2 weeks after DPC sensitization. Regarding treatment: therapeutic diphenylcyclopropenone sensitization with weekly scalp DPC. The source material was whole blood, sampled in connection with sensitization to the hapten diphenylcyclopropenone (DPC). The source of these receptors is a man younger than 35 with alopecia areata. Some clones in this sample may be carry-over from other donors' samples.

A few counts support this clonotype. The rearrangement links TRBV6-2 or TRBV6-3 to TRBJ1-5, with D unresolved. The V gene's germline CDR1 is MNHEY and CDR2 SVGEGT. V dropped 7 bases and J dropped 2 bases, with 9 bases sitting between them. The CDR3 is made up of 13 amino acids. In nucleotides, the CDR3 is TGTGCCAGCACCTCGACGGGCAATCAGCCCCAGCATTTT. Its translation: CASTSTGNQPQHF.

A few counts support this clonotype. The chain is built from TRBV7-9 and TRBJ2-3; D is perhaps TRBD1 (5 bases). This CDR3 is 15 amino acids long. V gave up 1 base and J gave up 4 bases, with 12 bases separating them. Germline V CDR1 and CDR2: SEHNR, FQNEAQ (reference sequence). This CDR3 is CASSLGFSGPDTQYF. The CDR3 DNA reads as TGTGCCAGCAGCTTAGGATTTTCAGGGCCAGATACGCAGTATTTT.

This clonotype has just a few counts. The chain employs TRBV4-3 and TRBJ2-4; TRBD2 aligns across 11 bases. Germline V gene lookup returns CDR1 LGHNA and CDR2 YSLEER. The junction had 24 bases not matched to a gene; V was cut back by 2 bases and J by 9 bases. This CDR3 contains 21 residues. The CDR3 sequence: CASSQQSKMAPTSGGVGIQYF. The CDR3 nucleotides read TGCGCCAGCAGCCAACAAAGCAAAATGGCCCCTACTAGCGGGGGAGTTGGCATTCAGTACTTC.

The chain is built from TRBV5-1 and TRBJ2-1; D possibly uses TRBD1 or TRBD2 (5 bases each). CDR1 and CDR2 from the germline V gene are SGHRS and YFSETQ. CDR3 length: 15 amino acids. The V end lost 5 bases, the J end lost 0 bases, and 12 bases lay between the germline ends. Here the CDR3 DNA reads TGCGCCAGCAGGGCAGGGAGTAGCTCCTACAATGAGCAGTTCTTC. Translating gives CASRAGSSSYNEQFF.

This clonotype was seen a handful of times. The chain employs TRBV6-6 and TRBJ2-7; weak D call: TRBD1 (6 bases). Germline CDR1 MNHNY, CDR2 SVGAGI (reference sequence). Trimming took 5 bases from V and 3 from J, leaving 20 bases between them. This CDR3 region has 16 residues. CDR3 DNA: TGTGCCAGCAGTGACCCACAGGGAGTGCGTTTCTACGAGCAGTACTTC. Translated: CASSDPQGVRFYEQYF.

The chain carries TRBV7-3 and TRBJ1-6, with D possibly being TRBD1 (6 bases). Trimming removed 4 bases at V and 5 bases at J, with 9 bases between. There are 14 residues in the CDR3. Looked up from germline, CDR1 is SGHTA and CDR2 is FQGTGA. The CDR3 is CASSYTGNNSPLHF. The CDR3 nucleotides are TGTGCCAGCAGCTACACAGGGAATAATTCACCCCTCCACTTT.

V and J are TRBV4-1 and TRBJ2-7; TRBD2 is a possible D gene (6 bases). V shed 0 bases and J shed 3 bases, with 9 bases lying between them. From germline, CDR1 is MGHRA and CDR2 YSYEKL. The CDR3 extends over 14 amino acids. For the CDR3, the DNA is TGCGCCAGCAGCCAAGATTTGGGGGGCTACGAGCAGTACTTC. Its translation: CASSQDLGGYEQYF.

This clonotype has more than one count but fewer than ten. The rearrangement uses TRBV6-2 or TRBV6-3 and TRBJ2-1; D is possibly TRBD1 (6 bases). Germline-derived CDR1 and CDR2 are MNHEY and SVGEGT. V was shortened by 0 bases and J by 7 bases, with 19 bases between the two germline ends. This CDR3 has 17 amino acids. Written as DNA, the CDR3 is TGTGCCAGCAGTTACTCGAATATGGCAGGGGCGAGGAATGAGCAGTTCTTC. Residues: CASSYSNMAGARNEQFF.

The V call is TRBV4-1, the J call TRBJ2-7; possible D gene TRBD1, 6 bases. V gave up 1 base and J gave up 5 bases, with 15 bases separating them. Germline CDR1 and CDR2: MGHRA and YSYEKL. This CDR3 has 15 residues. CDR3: CASSQVTGIGDEQYF. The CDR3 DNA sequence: TGCGCCAGCAGCCAAGTCACAGGGATAGGCGACGAGCAGTACTTC.

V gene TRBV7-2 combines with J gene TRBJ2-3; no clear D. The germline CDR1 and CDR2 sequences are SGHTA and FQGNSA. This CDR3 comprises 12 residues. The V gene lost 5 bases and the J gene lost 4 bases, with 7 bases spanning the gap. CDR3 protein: CASSRFSDTQYF. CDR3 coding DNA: TGTGCCAGCAGCCGTTTTTCAGATACGCAGTATTTT.

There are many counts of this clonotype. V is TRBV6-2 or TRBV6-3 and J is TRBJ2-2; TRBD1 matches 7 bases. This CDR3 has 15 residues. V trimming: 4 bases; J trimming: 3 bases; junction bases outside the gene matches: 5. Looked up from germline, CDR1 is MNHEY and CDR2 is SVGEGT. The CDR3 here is CASSFTGQHTGELFF. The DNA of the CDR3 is TGTGCCAGCAGTTTCACGGGACAGCACACCGGGGAGCTGTTTTTT.

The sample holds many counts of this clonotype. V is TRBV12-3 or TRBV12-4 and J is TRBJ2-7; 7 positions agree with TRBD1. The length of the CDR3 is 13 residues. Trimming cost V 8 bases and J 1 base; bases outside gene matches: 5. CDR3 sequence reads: CASWETGSYEQYF. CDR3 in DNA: TGTGCCAGCTGGGAGACAGGGTCCTACGAGCAGTACTTC.

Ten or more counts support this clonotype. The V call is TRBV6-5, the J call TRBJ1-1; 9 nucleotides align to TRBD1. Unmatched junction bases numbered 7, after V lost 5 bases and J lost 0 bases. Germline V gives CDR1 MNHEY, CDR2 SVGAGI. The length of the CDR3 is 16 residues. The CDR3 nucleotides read TGTGCCAGCAGTACAGGGGGCGGATGGATGAACACTGAAGCTTTCTTT. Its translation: CASSTGGGWMNTEAFF.

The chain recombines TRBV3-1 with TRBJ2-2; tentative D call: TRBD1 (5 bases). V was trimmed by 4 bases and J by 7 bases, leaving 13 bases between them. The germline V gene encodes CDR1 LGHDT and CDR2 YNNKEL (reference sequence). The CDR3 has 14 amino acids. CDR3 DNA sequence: TGTGCCAGCAGCCCGGCAGGGAATGGCGGGGAGCTGTTTTTT. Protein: CASSPAGNGGELFF.